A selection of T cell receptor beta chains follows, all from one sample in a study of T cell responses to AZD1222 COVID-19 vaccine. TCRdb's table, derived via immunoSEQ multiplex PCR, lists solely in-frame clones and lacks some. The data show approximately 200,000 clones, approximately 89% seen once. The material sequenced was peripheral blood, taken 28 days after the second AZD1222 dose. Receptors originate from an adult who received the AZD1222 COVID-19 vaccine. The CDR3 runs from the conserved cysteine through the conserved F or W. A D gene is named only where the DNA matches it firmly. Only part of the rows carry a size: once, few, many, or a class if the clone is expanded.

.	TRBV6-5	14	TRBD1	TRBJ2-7	CASSYPGQTYEQYF	TGTGCCAGCAGTTACCCGGGACAGACCTACGAGCAGTACTTC
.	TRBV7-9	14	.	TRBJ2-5	CASSRSPGAETQYF	TGTGCCAGCAGCCGTTCCCCGGGAGCGGAGACCCAGTACTTC
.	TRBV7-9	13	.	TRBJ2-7	CASSSETSYEQYF	TGTGCCAGCAGCTCAGAGACCTCCTACGAGCAGTACTTC
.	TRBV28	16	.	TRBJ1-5	CASSWATGFSNQPQHF	TGTGCCAGCAGCTGGGCGACAGGTTTTAGCAATCAGCCCCAGCATTTT
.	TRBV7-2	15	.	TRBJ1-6	CASSLIGGASSPLHF	TGTGCCAGCAGCTTAATTGGGGGGGCTAGTTCACCCCTCCACTTT
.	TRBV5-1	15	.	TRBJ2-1	CASAPGGGTYNEQFF	TGCGCCAGCGCCCCCGGGGGCGGAACCTACAATGAGCAGTTCTTC
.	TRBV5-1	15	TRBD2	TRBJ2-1	CASSFLAGSVNEQFF	TGCGCCAGCAGCTTTTTAGCGGGGTCGGTCAATGAGCAGTTCTTC
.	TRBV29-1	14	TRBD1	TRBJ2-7	CSVGGTGETYEQYF	TGCAGCGTTGGAGGGACAGGGGAAACCTACGAGCAGTACTTC
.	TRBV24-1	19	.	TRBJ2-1	CATSDRPRREGGSYNEQFF	TGTGCCACCAGTGATCGCCCTAGGAGGGAGGGGGGTTCCTACAATGAGCAGTTCTTC
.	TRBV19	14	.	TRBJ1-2	CASSIRTPVAGYTF	TGTGCCAGTAGTATCCGAACCCCCGTTGCTGGCTACACCTTC
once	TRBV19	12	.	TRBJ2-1	CASSISNNEQFF	TGTGCCAGTAGTATCTCCAACAATGAGCAGTTCTTC
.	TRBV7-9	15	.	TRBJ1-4	CASSLVGRQNEKLFF	TGTGCCAGCAGCTTAGTGGGGAGACAGAATGAAAAACTGTTTTTT
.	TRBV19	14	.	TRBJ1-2	CASHTTGNNYGYTF	TGTGCCAGTCACACGACAGGTAACAACTATGGCTACACCTTC
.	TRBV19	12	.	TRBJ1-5	CASSMGRFPQHF	TGTGCCAGTAGTATGGGGCGGTTTCCCCAGCATTTT
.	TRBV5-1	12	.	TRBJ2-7	CASSSPGYEQYF	TGCGCCAGCAGCTCCCCTGGATATGAGCAGTACTTC
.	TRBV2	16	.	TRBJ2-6	CATSRQGATGANVLTF	TGTGCCACCTCACGTCAGGGAGCAACTGGGGCCAACGTCCTGACTTTC
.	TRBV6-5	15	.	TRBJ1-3	CASSYGRAHGNTIYF	TGTGCCAGCAGTTATGGACGGGCCCATGGAAACACCATATATTTT
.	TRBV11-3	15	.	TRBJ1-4	CASSLGGSLGEKLFF	TGTGCCAGCAGCTTAGGGGGATCGCTAGGTGAAAAACTGTTTTTT
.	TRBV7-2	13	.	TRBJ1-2	CASSKRVNYGYTF	TGTGCCAGCAGCAAGAGAGTTAACTATGGCTACACCTTC
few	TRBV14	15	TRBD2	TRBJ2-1	CASSQGLAGDNEQFF	TGTGCCAGCAGCCAAGGACTAGCGGGGGACAATGAGCAGTTCTTC
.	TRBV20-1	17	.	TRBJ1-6	CSASVGPRSSYNSPLHF	TGCAGTGCTAGTGTTGGCCCCCGCAGCTCCTATAATTCACCCCTCCACTTT
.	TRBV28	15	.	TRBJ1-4	CASSLKVRASEKLFF	TGTGCCAGCAGTTTAAAGGTAAGGGCGAGTGAAAAACTGTTTTTT
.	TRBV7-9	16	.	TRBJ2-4	CASTDGDLRTKNIQYF	TGTGCCAGCACCGACGGGGACCTCAGGACCAAAAACATTCAGTACTTC
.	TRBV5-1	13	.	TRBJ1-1	CASSLVQGTEAFF	TGCGCCAGCAGCTTGGTGCAGGGAACTGAAGCTTTCTTT
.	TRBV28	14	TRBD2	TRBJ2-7	CASRRVAGGAEQYF	TGTGCCAGCAGGAGAGTAGCGGGAGGGGCCGAGCAGTACTTC
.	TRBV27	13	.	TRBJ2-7	CASSFRPSYEQYF	TGTGCCAGCAGTTTCAGACCCTCCTACGAGCAGTACTTC
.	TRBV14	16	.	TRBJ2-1	CASSQEFRAVGNEQFF	TGTGCCAGCAGCCAAGAATTTAGGGCAGTTGGGAATGAGCAGTTCTTC
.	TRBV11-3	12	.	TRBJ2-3	CASSVGTDTQYF	TGTGCCAGCAGCGTGGGCACAGATACGCAGTATTTT
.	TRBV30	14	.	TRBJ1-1	CAWSEGGLNTEAFF	TGTGCCTGGAGTGAGGGAGGGTTGAACACTGAAGCTTTCTTT
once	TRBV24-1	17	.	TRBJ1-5	CATSDSGQGGRNQPQHF	TGTGCCACCAGTGACTCAGGCCAAGGAGGGCGCAATCAGCCCCAGCATTTT
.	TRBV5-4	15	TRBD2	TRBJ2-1	CASSRIAGLGNEQFF	TGTGCCAGCAGCCGAATAGCGGGGCTCGGCAATGAGCAGTTCTTC
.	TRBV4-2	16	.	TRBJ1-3	CASSQVGGPSGNTIYF	TGTGCCAGCAGCCAAGTCGGGGGGCCGTCTGGAAACACCATATATTTT
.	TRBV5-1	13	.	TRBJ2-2	CASSIRGDGELFF	TGCGCCAGCAGCATCAGGGGTGACGGGGAGCTGTTTTTT
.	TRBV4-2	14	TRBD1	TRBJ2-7	CASSQATGAGEQYF	TGTGCCAGCAGCCAAGCGACAGGGGCGGGCGAGCAGTACTTC
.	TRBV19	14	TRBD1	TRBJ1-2	CASRRDRMGGGYTF	TGTGCCAGTAGACGGGACAGAATGGGGGGTGGCTACACCTTC
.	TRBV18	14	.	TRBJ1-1	CASSPGGAVTEAFF	TGTGCCAGCTCACCAGGTGGGGCTGTGACTGAAGCTTTCTTT
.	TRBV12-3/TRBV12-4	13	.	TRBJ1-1	CASILGKNTEAFF	TGTGCCAGCATCCTTGGGAAGAACACTGAAGCTTTCTTT
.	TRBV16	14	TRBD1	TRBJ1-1	CASSQSPSGGRAFF	TGTGCCAGCAGCCAATCTCCGTCAGGGGGCCGTGCTTTCTTT
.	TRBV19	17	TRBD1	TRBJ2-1	CASEGQGARGSYNEQFF	TGTGCCAGTGAGGGACAGGGGGCAAGAGGCTCCTACAATGAGCAGTTCTTC
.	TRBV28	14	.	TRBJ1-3	CASSIQTSGNTIYF	TGTGCCAGCAGCATACAGACCTCTGGAAACACCATATATTTT
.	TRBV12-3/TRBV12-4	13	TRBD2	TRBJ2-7	CASSFRGGDEQYF	TGTGCCAGCAGTTTTCGCGGGGGTGACGAGCAGTACTTC
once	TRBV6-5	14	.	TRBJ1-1	CASSPGTRNTEAFF	TGTGCCAGCAGCCCCGGGACACGGAACACTGAAGCTTTCTTT
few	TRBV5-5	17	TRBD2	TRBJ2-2	CASSRRGGSGNTGELFF	TGTGCCAGCAGCAGGCGGGGCGGGAGTGGTAACACCGGGGAGCTGTTTTTT
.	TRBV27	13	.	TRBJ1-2	CASRRARNYGYTF	TGTGCCAGCCGGAGGGCACGTAACTATGGCTACACCTTC
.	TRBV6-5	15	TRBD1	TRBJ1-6	CASRDRDRNNSPLHF	TGTGCCAGCAGGGACAGGGACAGAAATAATTCACCCCTCCACTTT
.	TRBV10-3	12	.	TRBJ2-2	CATLGAAGELFF	TGTGCCACCCTCGGGGCGGCCGGGGAGCTGTTTTTT